This TCR beta chain was observed in a study of blood T cell repertoires in COVID-19. Overall study context: Researchers got acute and convalescent COVID-19 samples from the United States, Italy and Spain. The cDNA or gDNA used as material had been derived from T cells, B-cell-depleted T cells, or PBMCs.

Losses at the gene ends were 9 bases for V and 2 bases for J; bases not matched to a gene: 6. Germline V CDR1 and CDR2: SNHLY, FYNNEI. This CDR3 comprises 13 residues. Original analysis: Amplifying reference gene primers gave estimates of nucleated cell counts. The repertoire was sequenced with immunoSEQ multiplex PCR; TCRdb's copy has only in-frame clones and lacks some. That table is the source of V, J and clone size, and D and trimming were worked out from the DNA. There are hundreds of thousands of clones in the sample; roughly 85% occur only once, and around 2.3% lies in the top ten. Material: peripheral blood. The sequence was collected from a woman in her 40s with active or convalescent COVID-19. The genes are TRBV2 and TRBJ2-5, with TRBD1 identical over 7 bases. This CDR3 reads CASSQGHQETQYF. For the CDR3, the DNA is TGTGCCAGTTCACAGGGGCATCAAGAGACCCAGTACTTC.